This T cell receptor (beta chain) was recorded in a study of blood T cells in healthy people across ages (dated by TCRdb to the mid-2010s). Some background on the complete study: Template switching captured roughly one uniquely barcoded TCR beta cDNA molecule per two T cells in model experiments. Age-related changes in TCR beta repertoire diversity were measured in the study by deep sequencing normalized with unique cDNA molecular identifiers. The donors were split into four age groups: young (average around 15 years), middle-aged (roughly 40), aged (roughly 68) and long-lived (approximately 80). To avoid experimental bias, donors of different ages were randomly spread across the sequencing lanes. Using the same blood draw, the study looked at two additional independent replicas of 1 million unique cDNA reads for two donors, one aged 18 to 30 and the other aged 80 or older.

Library preparation used 5' RACE. The instrument was an Illumina HiSeq 2500. The second PCR ran for roughly 7 to 12 cycles and used a J-beta primer mix along with a sample-barcoded 5' primer. Each TCR beta cDNA molecule received a unique molecular identifier from a template-switch 5' adaptor carrying 12 random nucleotides. Each sample yielded at least 3 million CDR3-containing paired-end reads. First-strand cDNA synthesis was performed from all RNA using the Mint cDNA synthesis kit, with priming by a TRBC-specific oligonucleotide. All cDNA was treated with uracil-DNA glycosylase and then went through a first 18-cycle PCR with the universal primers M1SS and BC2_uni_R. The authors' pipeline ran thus. For normalization, 1 million high-quality reads, each with a distinct molecular identifier, were randomly selected from each sample. Instead of being binned into consensus sequences, reads that shared molecular identifiers were thrown out. MiTCR, run with a Q25 quality threshold and the strictest error-elimination algorithm, handled CDR3 identification, clonotype clustering and error correction. Lower-bound total TCR beta diversity was estimated with a nonparametric unseen species model using Euler transformation. Using fastp trimming at Q25 and MiXCR clonotype assembly, TCRdb reanalyzed the public sequencing data and kept in-frame beta chains. Every distinct CDR3 protein forms one entry, paired with its most common genes and DNA. These V and J calls originate from TCRdb's pipeline instead of the authors' own analysis. The sample contains 600,000 or so distinct CDR3 sequences, approximately 30% of them found a single time. 15% to 19% of the sample rests with the top ten.

Points on this clonotype: Its antigen is unknown. The junction departs from germline at one end; a sequencing error may be responsible.

Study-wide conclusions, independent of this receptor: The percentage of naive T cells measured by flow cytometry correlated strongly with observed TCR beta diversity. Compared with the aged group, the long-lived group had more naive CD4+ T cells, fewer expanded clones and increased TCR diversity, suggesting age selection. Bulk unsorted PBMC profiling prevented conclusive comparison of naive and antigen-experienced compartments. As age increased, observed TCR beta diversity per million T cells dropped in a roughly linear way, and a significant reduction was already evident by age 40. Because donor CMV infection status was unknown, age-related changes in expanded clonotypes were potentially confounded. Estimates of total diversity from one million sequenced T cells were regarded as lower bounds and underestimates.

The germline V gene sets CDR1 to SGHVS and CDR2 to FNYEAQ. Spanning cysteine to phenylalanine, the CDR3 consists of 15 amino acids. The entry retains the CDR3 DNA only, 45 bases that are in frame from base 1. Donors were about 36 systemically healthy Caucasian individuals from Russia aged roughly 6 to 100 years. Approximately 9.7 milliliters of peripheral blood were drawn from each donor into EDTA-treated Vacutainer tubes. Ficoll-Paque density-gradient centrifugation was used to isolate PBMCs, with at least 6 million obtained per sample. Trizol reagent was used to extract total RNA from PBMCs, with at least 5.5 micrograms per sample. Naive CD45RAhigh/CD27high T cell percentages were measured by flow cytometry on a PBMC aliquot from every donor.

The specimen was blood. This clonotype was obtained from a woman older than 75 in good health. Recombination linked TRBV7-6 to TRBJ2-6; the D segment may tentatively be TRBD1 or TRBD2, each giving 5 matched bases. The CDR3 amino acid sequence is: CASSLDKNGANVPTF. The DNA sequence is TGTGCCAGCAGCCTGGACAAAAACGGGGCCAACGTCCCGACTTTC.